A single count supports the clone carrying this T cell receptor beta chain. This sample is drawn from a study of T cell changes during pregnancy in multiple sclerosis. The V end lost 3 bases, the J end lost 2 bases, and 19 bases lay between the germline ends. The CDR3 length is 17 residues. Germline CDR1 MNHNS, CDR2 SASEGT. Sequencing was performed with immunoSEQ multiplex PCR; in TCRdb, only in-frame clones are kept and a portion is missing. The table records 25,000 to 35,000 clones, approximately 92% of them present only once. V gene TRBV6-1 combines with J gene TRBJ1-2, with D perhaps TRBD1 (5 bases). This receptor was taken from a female donor with multiple sclerosis, enrolled in a pregnancy study. The sequences come from CD8+ T cells from peripheral blood mononuclear cells, collected in the second trimester of pregnancy. The CDR3 DNA is TGTGCCAGCAGTGAGGGCAGGGCTAAATATTTAAACTATGGCTACACCTTC. This gives the protein CASSEGRAKYLNYGYTF.